A single sample gave rise to the 15 T cell receptor beta chains below, sequenced in a study of blood T cell repertoires in COVID-19. Profiled with immunoSEQ multiplex PCR; TCRdb holds only in-frame clones, not every one. The data show 240,000 or so clones, around 88% seen once. Sequenced sample: peripheral blood. These TCRs come from a woman in her thirties who had recovered from COVID-19.

The rearrangement uses TRBV7-6 and TRBJ2-5, with 9 bases matching TRBD1. J lost 1 base, V lost 1 base, and 1 base had no gene match. From germline, CDR1 is SGHVS and CDR2 FNYEAQ. This CDR3 has 15 residues. The CDR3 bases are TGTGCCAGCAGCTTAGGGGACAGGGCCCAAGAGACCCAGTACTTC. Encoded protein: CASSLGDRAQETQYF.

V gene TRBV10-2 combines with J gene TRBJ2-3, with D maybe TRBD1 (6 bases). The germline CDR1 and CDR2 sequences are WSHSY and SAAADI. Trimming took 2 bases from V and 2 from J, leaving 8 bases between them. This CDR3 is 14 amino acids long. The CDR3 bases are TGCGCCAGCAGTGAGCAGGGGACCACAGATACGCAGTATTTT. Residues: CASSEQGTTDTQYF.

J is TRBJ2-1 and V is TRBV10-3; the match to TRBD2 covers 10 bases. This CDR3 contains 15 residues. V shed 3 bases and J 5 bases; nucleotides not matched to a gene: 4. Germline loops: CDR1 ENHRY, CDR2 SYGVKD. The CDR3 reads CAISDKRGGNNEQFF. The CDR3 DNA sequence: TGTGCCATCAGTGACAAGCGGGGGGGAAACAATGAGCAGTTCTTC.

This sequence joins TRBV5-1 and TRBJ1-1; no firm D call. The CDR3 runs 15 residues. The germline V gene encodes CDR1 SGHRS and CDR2 YFSETQ. V was shortened by 4 bases and J by 6 bases, with 19 bases between the two germline ends. As DNA, the CDR3 is TGCGCCAGCAGCCTGCTCGGGAAAAGGGAGTCTGAAGCTTTCTTT. Its translation is CASSLLGKRESEAFF.

The chain is built from TRBV7-2 and TRBJ2-5; a weak D match, TRBD2 (7 bases). The CDR3 has 16 amino acids. V gave up 6 bases and J gave up 0 bases, with 17 bases separating them. The germline V gene has CDR1 SGHTA and CDR2 FQGNSA. CDR3: CASRSFRGAYQETQYF. The CDR3 bases are TGTGCCAGCAGATCCTTCCGGGGGGCTTACCAAGAGACCCAGTACTTC. The full variable domain, rest sourced from reference TRBV7-2 and TRBJ2-5, is GAGVSQSPSNKVTEKGKDVELRCDPISGHTALYWYRQSLGQGLEFLIYFQGNSAPDKSGLPSDRFSAERTGGSVSTLTIQRTQQEDSAVYLCASRSFRGAYQETQYFGPGTRLLVL.

As concerns this clone: Other DNA sequences in the sample encode the same CDR3. V is TRBV9 and J is TRBJ1-1, with D maybe TRBD1 (5 bases). Germline CDR1 SGDLS, CDR2 YYNGEE. V lost 4 bases to trimming and J lost 1 base, with 11 bases between them. The CDR3 has 14 amino acids. As DNA, the CDR3 is TGTGCCAGCAGCCCAAGCGGGGGGAACACTGAAGCTTTCTTT. It codes for CASSPSGGNTEAFF.

This clone appeared a single time. The rearrangement uses TRBV29-1 and TRBJ2-3; TRBD1 matches 7 bases. The CDR3 has 16 residues. Unmatched junction bases numbered 13, after V lost 3 bases and J lost 4 bases. CDR1 is SQVTM and CDR2 is ANQGSEA in the germline V gene. CDR3 DNA: TGCAGCGTTGATTCGAGGTACAGGGGAAGCCCAGATACGCAGTATTTT. It translates to CSVDSRYRGSPDTQYF.

V and J are TRBV27 and TRBJ2-1; 8 bases are a match to TRBD1. Losses at the gene ends were 4 bases for V and 0 bases for J; bases not matched to a gene: 8. Germline CDR1 MNHEY, CDR2 SMNVEV (reference sequence). This CDR3 spans 17 amino acids. The CDR3 coding sequence is TGTGCCAGCAGTTCCCGGACAGGGATTATCTCCTACAATGAGCAGTTCTTC. Its translation is CASSSRTGIISYNEQFF.

J is TRBJ1-6 and V is TRBV7-9; tentative D call: TRBD1 (5 bases). Germline loops: CDR1 SEHNR, CDR2 FQNEAQ (reference sequence). Deletions cut 1 base from V and 6 bases from J, with 13 bases between. The CDR3 extends over 16 amino acids. In DNA form, the CDR3 reads TGTGCCAGCAGCTTAGTACGGGGGGTAGTTAATTCACCCCTCCACTTT. Translated: CASSLVRGVVNSPLHF. Full variable domain (remainder filled in from reference TRBV7-9 and TRBJ1-6): DTGVSQNPRHKITKRGQNVTFRCDPISEHNRLYWYRQTLGQGPEFLTYFQNEAQLEKSRLLSDRFSAERPKGSFSTLEIQRTEQGDSAMYLCASSLVRGVVNSPLHFGNGTRLTVT.

This clone occurred once. The chain joins TRBV4-2 to TRBJ2-2; D possibly corresponds to TRBD1 (6 bases). Trimming pared 0 bases from V and 1 base from J, leaving 12 bases between. This CDR3 is built from 17 residues. The germline CDR1 and CDR2 sequences are LGHNA and YNFKEQ. CDR3 region: CASSQDPGRGNTGELFF. The CDR3, as DNA: TGTGCCAGCAGCCAAGATCCGGGCAGGGGGAACACCGGGGAGCTGTTTTTT.

The genes are TRBV19 and TRBJ1-1; a possible D gene is TRBD1 (5 bases). The CDR3 contains 12 residues. V lost 10 bases, J lost 8 bases, and 17 bases lay in between. From germline, CDR1 is LNHDA and CDR2 SQIVND (reference sequence). CDR3 in DNA: TGTGCCACCGGGGGGGGAGTACAGGAAGCTTTCTTT. It is translated as CATGGGVQEAFF.

This clone was observed a few times. This chain joins TRBV21-1 and TRBJ2-2; the table's D call, TRBD1, has no DNA check behind it. TRBV21-1 is a listed pseudogene. There are 16 residues in the CDR3. Written as DNA, the CDR3 is TGTGCCAGCAGCTCCCAGGGGGGAGCGAACACCGGGGAGCTGTTTTTT. This translates into CASSSQGGANTGELFF.

This rearrangement joins TRBV30 to TRBJ1-6, with 7 nucleotides matching TRBD1. Trimming at V came to 4 bases and at J to 7 bases, leaving 13 bases not matched to a gene. This CDR3 is built from 16 residues. CDR1 and CDR2 from the germline V gene are GTSNPN and SVGIG (reference sequence). The CDR3 loop reads CAWMHPPTGKNSPLHF. CDR3 nucleotides: TGTGCCTGGATGCACCCCCCGACAGGGAAAAATTCACCCCTCCACTTT. The full variable domain, in which reference TRBV30 and TRBJ1-6 provide the parts outside the CDR3, is SQTIHQWPATLVQPVGSPLSLECTVEGTSNPNLYWYRQAAGRGLQLLFYSVGIGQISSEVPQNLSASRPQDRQFILSSKKLLLSDSGFYLCAWMHPPTGKNSPLHFGNGTRLTVT.

CDR3 DNA sequence: TGTGCCAGCGCCCCCCGGGGGGCAAACACAGATACGCAGTATTTT. Residues: CASAPRGANTDTQYF. The rearrangement links TRBV6-5 to TRBJ2-3; a weak D match, TRBD2 (7 bases). In germline, CDR1 is MNHEY, CDR2 SVGAGI. CDR3 length equals 15 residues. V dropped 8 bases and J dropped 2 bases, with 17 bases sitting between them.

The V and J genes are TRBV2 and TRBJ1-1; D unclear. The CDR3 has 11 residues. The V gene's germline CDR1 is SNHLY and CDR2 FYNNEI. Trimming left V 5 bases short and J 6 bases short, with 7 bases between. The DNA of the CDR3 is TGTGCCAGCAGTTTTGAGGCTGAAGCTTTCTTT. Translated, it gives CASSFEAEAFF. The variable domain in full, with the rest retrieved from reference TRBV2 and TRBJ1-1, is EPEVTQTPSHQVTQMGQEVILRCVPISNHLYFYWYRQILGQKVEFLVSFYNNEISEKSEIFDDQFSVERPDGSNFTLKIRSTKLEDSAMYFCASSFEAEAFFGQGTRLTVV.